The 19 T cell receptor beta chains below were found in one sample sequenced in a study of radiotherapy plus CTLA-4 blockade in lung cancer (dated by TCRdb to the late 2010s). Library preparation was by the immunoSEQ multiplex PCR assay. TCRdb obtained this table from immuneACCESS and retained in-frame rearrangements with V and J assigned. These tables miss some clones; where compared with another copy, unresolved V genes account for less than half of the shortfall, and the remainder is unexplained. The sample data list approximately 41,000 clones, and under 80% of these were observed just once. The ten biggest clones cover 9.8% of the sample. The sample consisted of peripheral blood, taken from a patient treated with radiotherapy plus ipilimumab. The receptors shown here come from a human donor with non-small cell lung cancer who had stable disease on radiotherapy plus ipilimumab.

The chain employs TRBV30 and TRBJ1-1; D unclear. V lost 4 bases, J lost 4 bases, and 10 bases lay in between. CDR1 is GTSNPN and CDR2 is SVGIG in the germline V gene (reference sequence). The CDR3 totals 12 residues. CDR3 DNA: TGTGCCTGGAACCGCCACGGCACTGAAGCTTTCTTT. Amino acids: CAWNRHGTEAFF.

The chain joins TRBV5-1 to TRBJ1-1; D is undetermined. The CDR3 length is 14 residues. Trimming removed 1 base at V and 3 bases at J, with 10 bases between. CDR1 is SGHRS, CDR2 YFSETQ, per germline. In DNA, the CDR3 is TGCGCCAGCAGCTTGCAGGATTTAGACACTGAAGCTTTCTTT. Translated: CASSLQDLDTEAFF.

This chain links TRBV6-5 with TRBJ1-1; D remains unclear. The CDR3 has 13 residues. Trimming left V 7 bases short and J 8 bases short, with 17 bases between. The germline V gene encodes CDR1 MNHEY and CDR2 SVGAGI. Written as DNA, the CDR3 is TGTGCCAGCAATTCTTGGGAGGACGACGAAGCTTTCTTT. It translates to CASNSWEDDEAFF.

A single count supports this clone. The CDR3 region has the DNA TGTGCCAGCAGCTTAGCAGCGGGGGGACAAGAGACCCAGTACTTC. Its protein is CASSLAAGGQETQYF. The rearrangement joins TRBV11-3 to TRBJ2-5, with 9 bases lining up with TRBD2. Germline V gives CDR1 SGHNT, CDR2 YENEEA. The CDR3 runs 15 residues. V was pared by 1 base and J by 2 bases, with 2 bases of the junction left unmatched.

The V gene is TRBV27, the J gene TRBJ1-5; D uncertain. Germline V lookup: CDR1 MNHEY, CDR2 SMNVEV (reference sequence). There are 15 residues in the CDR3. With 7 bases removed from V and 0 bases from J, the gap between germline ends came to 13 bases. The CDR3 here is CASKTWQDSNQPQHF. CDR3 sequence (DNA): TGTGCCAGCAAAACATGGCAGGATAGCAATCAGCCCCAGCATTTT.

The chain joins TRBV4-1 to TRBJ1-2; D unresolved. V shed 2 bases and J shed 3 bases, with 4 bases lying between them. The germline V gene encodes CDR1 MGHRA and CDR2 YSYEKL. The CDR3 totals 12 residues. CDR3 DNA: TGCGCCAGCAGCCAACCAGACTATGGCTACACCTTC. Its translation is CASSQPDYGYTF.

CDR3 region: CASSLIGSDTEAFF. The CDR3 DNA reads as TGTGCCAGCAGCTTAATTGGCAGCGACACTGAAGCTTTCTTT. This chain connects TRBV11-3 to TRBJ1-1; D gene uncertain. Trimming removed 2 bases at V and 3 bases at J, with 10 bases between. Germline V CDR1 and CDR2: SGHNT, YENEEA. This CDR3 spans 14 amino acids.

This clone was counted only a few times. The J gene is TRBJ2-1, the V gene TRBV2; 8 positions match TRBD1. Germline V gene sequence: CDR1 SNHLY, CDR2 FYNNEI. The CDR3 runs to 13 residues. Trimming took 6 bases from V and 7 from J; bases not matched to a gene: 5. CDR3 DNA: TGTGCCAGCAGCCCGAGACAGGGGAATGAGCAGTTCTTC. It is translated as CASSPRQGNEQFF.

The chain has TRBV11-2 and TRBJ1-2; a weak D match, TRBD1 (6 bases). The CDR3 spans 14 residues. V was clipped by 5 bases and J by 2 bases, with 12 bases between them. Looked up from germline, CDR1 is SGHAT and CDR2 is FQNNGV. CDR3 bases: TGTGCCAGCAGCCACAACAGGGAGAACTATGGCTACACCTTC. Residues: CASSHNRENYGYTF.

The chain carries TRBV4-2 and TRBJ2-1; D possibly corresponds to TRBD2 (6 bases). CDR1 is LGHNA and CDR2 is YNFKEQ in the germline V gene. Trimming took 4 bases from V and 7 from J, leaving 17 bases between them. This CDR3 spans 15 amino acids. The CDR3 bases are TGTGCCAGCAGCCTCCGGGACTCCCCGGGGAATGAGCAGTTCTTC. Amino acids: CASSLRDSPGNEQFF.

V usage is TRBV18 and J usage is TRBJ1-5; TRBD1 aligns across 7 bases. The CDR3 runs to 14 residues. The V gene's germline CDR1 is KGHSH and CDR2 LQKENI. V shed 4 bases and J 3 bases; nucleotides not matched to a gene: 3. This CDR3 is CASSRGTDNQPQHF. DNA for the CDR3: TGTGCCAGCTCACGTGGGACAGACAATCAGCCCCAGCATTTT.

This chain connects TRBV23-1 to TRBJ2-5; the match to TRBD1 covers 8 bases. TRBV23-1 is an ORF; its function is uncertain. The CDR3 covers 14 residues. V lost 6 bases and J lost 5; bases outside the gene matches: 8. CDR3 sequence: CASSFRGRRETQYF. The DNA for the CDR3 is TGCGCCAGCAGCTTCAGGGGGCGCAGGGAGACCCAGTACTTC.

V is TRBV10-3 and J is TRBJ2-6, with D possibly matching TRBD2 (5 bases). Looked up from germline, CDR1 is ENHRY and CDR2 is SYGVKD. CDR3 size: 16 residues. V was trimmed by 6 bases and J by 0 bases, leaving 12 bases between them. The CDR3: CAISADRDSGANVLTF. The CDR3 coding sequence is TGTGCCATCAGCGCCGATCGGGACTCTGGGGCCAACGTCCTGACTTTC.

The J gene is TRBJ2-1, the V gene TRBV12-5; 14 bases are a match to TRBD2. The germline V gene encodes CDR1 LGHNT and CDR2 FRNRAP. V dropped 8 bases and J dropped 7; count of bases not matched to a gene: 4. The length of the CDR3 is 14 residues. The CDR3 reads CASRTSGGLNEQFF. CDR3 nucleotides: TGTGCTAGTCGGACTAGCGGGGGGTTAAATGAGCAGTTCTTC.

Written as DNA, the CDR3 is TGTGCAAGTCGCTTAGATGGTTTTAGCGGGGGGGTCTCCGGTAGGAATGAGCAGTTCTTC. Translated, it gives CASRLDGFSGGVSGRNEQFF. The chain combines TRBV12-2 with TRBJ2-1; the table assigns TRBD2, which was not confirmed against the DNA. TRBV12-2 is a listed pseudogene. The CDR3 runs 20 residues.

The chain has TRBV7-3 and TRBJ2-1, with 13 bases that match TRBD2. V was pared by 4 bases and J by 15 bases, with 12 bases of the junction left unmatched. This CDR3 spans 15 amino acids. Germline CDR1 SGHTA, CDR2 FQGTGA. In nucleotides, the CDR3 is TGTGCCAGCAGCTCGGGACTAGCGGGGAAGTGGGATGGGTTCTTC. Translated: CASSSGLAGKWDGFF.

The genes are TRBV9 and TRBJ2-2; D perhaps matches TRBD1 (6 bases). The germline CDR1 and CDR2 sequences are SGDLS and YYNGEE. Deletions cut 3 bases from V and 5 bases from J, with 8 bases between. This CDR3 is built from 13 residues. In DNA form, the CDR3 reads TGTGCCAGCAGCGCCACAGGGACCGGGGAGCTGTTTTTT. This translates into CASSATGTGELFF.

The chain combines TRBV5-1 with TRBJ2-6, with D tentatively TRBD2 (6 bases). V lost 4 bases and J lost 6, with 14 bases in between. Per germline, CDR1 SGHRS and CDR2 YFSETQ. The CDR3 has 15 residues. The CDR3 reads CASSPDGSQANVLTF. The CDR3 nucleotides are TGCGCCAGCAGCCCTGACGGGAGTCAGGCCAACGTCCTGACTTTC. The full variable domain, completed using reference TRBV5-1 and TRBJ2-6, is KAGVTQTPRYLIKTRGQQVTLSCSPISGHRSVSWYQQTPGQGLQFLFEYFSETQRNKGNFPGRFSGRQFSNSRSEMNVSTLELGDSALYLCASSPDGSQANVLTFGAGSRLTVL.

The chain employs TRBV6-1 and TRBJ1-3; maybe TRBD1 (5 bases). The CDR3 has 14 residues. V was cut by 0 bases and J by 4 bases, with 7 bases left in between. Germline V gene sequence: CDR1 MNHNS, CDR2 SASEGT. CDR3 sequence reads: CASSEAGQGNTIYF. CDR3 DNA sequence: TGTGCCAGCAGTGAAGCCGGACAAGGAAACACCATATATTTT.